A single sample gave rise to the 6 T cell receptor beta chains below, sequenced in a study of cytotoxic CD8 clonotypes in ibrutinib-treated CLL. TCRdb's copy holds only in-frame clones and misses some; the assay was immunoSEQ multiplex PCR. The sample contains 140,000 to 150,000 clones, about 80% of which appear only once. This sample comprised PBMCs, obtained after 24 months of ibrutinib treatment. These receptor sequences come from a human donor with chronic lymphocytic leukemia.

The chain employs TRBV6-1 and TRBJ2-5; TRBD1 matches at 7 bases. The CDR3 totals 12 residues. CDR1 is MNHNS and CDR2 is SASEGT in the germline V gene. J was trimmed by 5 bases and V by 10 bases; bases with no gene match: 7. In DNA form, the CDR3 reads TGTGCCACCGACAGGGCGTACGAGACCCAGTACTTC. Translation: CATDRAYETQYF.

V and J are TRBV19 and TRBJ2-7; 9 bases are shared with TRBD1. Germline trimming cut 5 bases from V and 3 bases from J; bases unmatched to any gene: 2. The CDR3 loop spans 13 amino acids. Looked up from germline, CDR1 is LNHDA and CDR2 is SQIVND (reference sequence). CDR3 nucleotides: TGTGCCAGTAGTCGGGACAGGGACTACGAGCAGTACTTC. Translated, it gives CASSRDRDYEQYF.

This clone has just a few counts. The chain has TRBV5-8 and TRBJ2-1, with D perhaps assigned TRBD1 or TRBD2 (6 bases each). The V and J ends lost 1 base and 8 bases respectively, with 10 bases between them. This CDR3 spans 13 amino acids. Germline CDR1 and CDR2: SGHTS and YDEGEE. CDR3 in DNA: TGTGCCAGCAGCTTGTACAGGGACTATGAGCAGTTCTTC. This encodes CASSLYRDYEQFF.

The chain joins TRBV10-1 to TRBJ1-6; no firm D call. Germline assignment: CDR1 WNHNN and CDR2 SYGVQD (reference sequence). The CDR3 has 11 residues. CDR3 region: CARVRNSPLHF. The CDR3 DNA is TGCGCTAGGGTGAGAAATTCACCCCTCCACTTT.

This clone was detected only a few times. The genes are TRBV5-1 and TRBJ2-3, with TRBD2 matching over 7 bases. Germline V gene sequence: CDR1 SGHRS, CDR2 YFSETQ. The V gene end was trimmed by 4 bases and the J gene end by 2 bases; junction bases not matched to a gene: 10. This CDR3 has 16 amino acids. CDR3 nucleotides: TGCGCCAGCAGCCCCGGCGGGAGTGGGGTCACAGATACGCAGTATTTT. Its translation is CASSPGGSGVTDTQYF.

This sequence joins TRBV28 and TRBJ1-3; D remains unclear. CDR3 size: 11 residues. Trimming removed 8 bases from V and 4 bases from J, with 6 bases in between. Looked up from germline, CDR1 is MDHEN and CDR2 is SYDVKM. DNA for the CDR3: TGTGCCAGCGGAGGGGGAAACACCATATATTTT. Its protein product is CASGGGNTIYF.